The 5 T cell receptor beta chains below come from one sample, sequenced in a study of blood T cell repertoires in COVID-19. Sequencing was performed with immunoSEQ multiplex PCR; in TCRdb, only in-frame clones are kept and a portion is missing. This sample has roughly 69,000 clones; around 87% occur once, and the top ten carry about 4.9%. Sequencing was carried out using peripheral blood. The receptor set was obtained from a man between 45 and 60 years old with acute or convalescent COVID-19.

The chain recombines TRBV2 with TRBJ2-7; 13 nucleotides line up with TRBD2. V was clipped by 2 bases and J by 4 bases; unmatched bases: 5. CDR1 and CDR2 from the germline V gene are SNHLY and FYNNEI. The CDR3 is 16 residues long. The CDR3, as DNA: TGTGCCAGCAGTGAAACGAGACTAGCGGGAGGATACGAGCAGTACTTC. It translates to CASSETRLAGGYEQYF.

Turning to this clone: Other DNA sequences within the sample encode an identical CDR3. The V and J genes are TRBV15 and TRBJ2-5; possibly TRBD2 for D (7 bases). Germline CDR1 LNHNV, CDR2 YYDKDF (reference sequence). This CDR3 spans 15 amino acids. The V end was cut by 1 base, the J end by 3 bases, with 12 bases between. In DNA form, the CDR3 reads TGTGCCACCAGCAGAGTAGGGGGGGCAGAAGAGACCCAGTACTTC. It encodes CATSRVGGAEETQYF.

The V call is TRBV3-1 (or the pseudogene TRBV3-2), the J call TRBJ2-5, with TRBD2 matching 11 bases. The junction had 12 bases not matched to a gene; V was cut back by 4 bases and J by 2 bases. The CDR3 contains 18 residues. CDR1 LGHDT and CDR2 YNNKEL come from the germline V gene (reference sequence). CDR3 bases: TGTGCCAGCAGCCCGCAAATACCGGGACTAGCGGCTCAAGAGACCCAGTACTTC. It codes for CASSPQIPGLAAQETQYF.

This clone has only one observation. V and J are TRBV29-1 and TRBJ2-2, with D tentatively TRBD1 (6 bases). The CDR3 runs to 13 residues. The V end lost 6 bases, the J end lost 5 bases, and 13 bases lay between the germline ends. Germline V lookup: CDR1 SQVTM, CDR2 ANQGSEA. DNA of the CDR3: TGCAGCGTGGGAAGCACAGGGACCGGGGAGCTGTTTTTT. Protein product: CSVGSTGTGELFF.

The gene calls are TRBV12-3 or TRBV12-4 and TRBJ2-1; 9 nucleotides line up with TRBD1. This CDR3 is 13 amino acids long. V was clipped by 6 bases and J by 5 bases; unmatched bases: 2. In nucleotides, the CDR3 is TGTGCCAGCAGGACAGGGGGGGACAATGAGCAGTTCTTC. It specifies CASRTGGDNEQFF.